Shown below are 25 T cell receptor beta chains from a single sample sequenced in a study of vaccination and CD4 T cells after COVID-19. The treatment is: roughly 10-day PBMC culture with coronavirus spike peptide pools or control peptides (ViraFEST assay). Scientists ran DNA taken from cultured CD4+ T cells through the Oncomine TCR Beta short-read assay for sequencing. TCRdb used MiXCR to reprocess the PCR reads, holding one entry per CDR3 protein. The sample contains some 10,000 distinct CDR3 sequences, about 40% of which appear only once. These receptors' targets are unknown. Sequencing input: CD4+ T cells from blood, cultured in vitro. The receptors derive from a human donor who had recovered from COVID-19.

The chain recombines TRBV7-2 with TRBJ2-7; D unresolved. The germline V and J ends were trimmed by 5 bases and 6 bases, with 11 bases remaining between them. Germline-derived CDR1 and CDR2 are SGHTA and FQGNSA. CDR3 length: 12 residues. The CDR3 loop is CASSPGWREQYF. In DNA, the CDR3 is TGTGCCAGCAGCCCCGGGTGGCGCGAGCAGTACTTC.

CDR3 residues: CASSEWGGLLRNTEAFF. The CDR3 DNA sequence: TGTGCCAGCAGTGAATGGGGGGGCCTATTACGGAACACTGAAGCTTTCTTT. This chain joins TRBV2 and TRBJ1-1; possible D gene TRBD1, 6 bases. The V gene lost 2 bases and the J gene lost 1 base, with 17 bases spanning the gap. The CDR3 extends over 17 amino acids. The germline V gene has CDR1 SNHLY and CDR2 FYNNEI.

This chain joins TRBV3-1 and TRBJ2-1; 8 bases are a match to TRBD2. The V segment lost 4 bases and the J segment 3 bases; nucleotides outside the gene matches: 5. Germline lookup yields CDR1 LGHDT and CDR2 YNNKEL (reference sequence). The CDR3 is 15 residues long. The CDR3 here is CASSLSGAVYNEQFF. As DNA, the CDR3 is TGTGCCAGCAGCCTTAGCGGGGCCGTCTACAATGAGCAGTTCTTC.

This chain joins TRBV6-5 and TRBJ1-2, with 8 positions matching TRBD1. Trimming cost V 2 bases and J 1 base; bases outside gene matches: 3. Germline V gene lookup returns CDR1 MNHEY and CDR2 SVGAGI. The CDR3 sequence is 15 residues long. CDR3 sequence: CASSYRDRSNYGYTF. CDR3 bases: TGTGCCAGCAGTTACCGGGACAGGAGTAACTATGGCTACACCTTC.

The chain recombines TRBV2 with TRBJ1-1, with D unclear. The CDR3 runs 15 residues. The germline CDR1 and CDR2 sequences are SNHLY and FYNNEI. V lost 4 bases, J lost 4 bases, and 16 bases lay in between. CDR3 nucleotides: TGTGCCAGCAGTGGGCGTAAGGAGGCGCGCACTGAAGCTTTCTTT. This gives the protein CASSGRKEARTEAFF. Using reference TRBV2 and TRBJ1-1 for the parts outside the CDR3, the full variable domain is EPEVTQTPSHQVTQMGQEVILRCVPISNHLYFYWYRQILGQKVEFLVSFYNNEISEKSEIFDDQFSVERPDGSNFTLKIRSTKLEDSAMYFCASSGRKEARTEAFFGQGTRLTVV.

This clonotype was recorded a few times. The V call is TRBV11-3, the J call TRBJ2-5; tentatively, D is TRBD2 (7 bases). Germline V gene sequence: CDR1 SGHNT, CDR2 YENEEA. CDR3 length: 14 amino acids. Trimming removed 5 bases at V and 5 bases at J, with 15 bases between. CDR3 region: CASSHRGGTETQYF. The CDR3 coding sequence is TGTGCCAGCAGCCATAGGGGGGGGACTGAGACCCAGTACTTC. The entire variable domain, with the rest obtained from reference TRBV11-3 and TRBJ2-5, is as follows: EAGVVQSPRYKIIEKKQPVAFWCNPISGHNTLYWYLQNLGQGPELLIRYENEEAVDDSQLPKDRFSAERLKGVDSTLKIQPAELGDSAVYLCASSHRGGTETQYFGPGTRLLVL.

Comment on this clonotype: At one boundary the junction diverges from the germline segment, which might be a read error. This sequence joins TRBV10-3 and TRBJ1-1, with TRBD1 as a possible D gene (5 bases). Germline values: CDR1 ENHRY, CDR2 SYGVKD. There are 17 residues in the CDR3. Written as DNA, the CDR3 is TGTGCCGTCAGTGACCCAGTTGCGGGACCTACGAACACTGAAGCTTTCTTT. Its protein product is CAVSDPVAGPTNTEAFF.

This rearrangement joins TRBV7-9 to TRBJ2-5, with 13 bases matching TRBD2. The CDR3 is 16 residues long. V was clipped by 5 bases and J by 5 bases; unmatched bases: 8. Germline-derived CDR1 and CDR2 are SEHNR and FQNEAQ (reference sequence). The CDR3 reads CASSVLLAGGTETQYF. The CDR3 DNA reads TGTGCCAGCAGCGTCTTACTAGCGGGGGGGACGGAGACCCAGTACTTC.

The chain links TRBV4-2 to TRBJ2-5; 14 positions match TRBD2. Germline V lookup: CDR1 LGHNA, CDR2 YNFKEQ. The V gene end was trimmed by 1 base and the J gene end by 1 base; junction bases not matched to a gene: 11. CDR3 size: 20 residues. The CDR3 spells CASSQGRLGTSGGTQETQYF. The CDR3 DNA reads TGTGCCAGCAGCCAAGGCCGTCTTGGGACTAGCGGGGGAACCCAAGAGACCCAGTACTTC.

This clonotype was observed a few times. The chain links TRBV6-1 to TRBJ2-5, with D perhaps matching TRBD1 or TRBD2 (5 bases each). Germline CDR1 MNHNS, CDR2 SASEGT. V dropped 6 bases and J dropped 5 bases, with 10 bases sitting between them. The CDR3 loop spans 12 amino acids. The CDR3 nucleotides read TGTGCCAGCAGCGGGGCCGGGGAGACCCAGTACTTC. The encoded protein is CASSGAGETQYF.

This clonotype turned up a few times. V is TRBV7-9 and J is TRBJ1-3; D is ambiguous. The V end lost 10 bases, the J end lost 1 base, and 11 bases lay between the germline ends. Per germline, CDR1 SEHNR and CDR2 FQNEAQ (reference sequence). This CDR3 spans 13 amino acids. The CDR3 DNA reads TGTGCCACCCCGGAGGGATCTGGAAACACCATATATTTT. As protein: CATPEGSGNTIYF. The full variable domain, with the rest looked up from reference TRBV7-9 and TRBJ1-3, is DTGVSQNPRHKITKRGQNVTFRCDPISEHNRLYWYRQTLGQGPEFLTYFQNEAQLEKSRLLSDRFSAERPKGSFSTLEIQRTEQGDSAMYLCATPEGSGNTIYFGEGSWLTVV.

This chain joins TRBV9 and TRBJ1-3; tentatively, D is TRBD1 (5 bases). Germline lookup yields CDR1 SGDLS and CDR2 YYNGEE. The V and J ends lost 0 bases and 4 bases respectively, with 11 bases between them. This CDR3 has 15 amino acids. The chain's CDR3 is CASSVGGAVGNTIYF. As DNA, the CDR3 is TGTGCCAGCAGCGTAGGGGGCGCGGTAGGAAACACCATATATTTT.

The chain combines TRBV6-1 with TRBJ1-6, with 9 bases aligning to TRBD1. V was clipped by 6 bases and J by 7 bases; unmatched bases: 10. Germline lookup yields CDR1 MNHNS and CDR2 SASEGT. The CDR3 loop spans 16 amino acids. The CDR3 sequence: CASSLGRDRENSPLHF. In DNA form, the CDR3 reads TGTGCCAGCAGCCTTGGAAGGGACAGGGAAAATTCACCCCTCCACTTT.

The chain recombines TRBV4-1 with TRBJ2-3; TRBD2 might be the D (6 bases). Germline assignment: CDR1 MGHRA and CDR2 YSYEKL. There are 14 residues in the CDR3. Trimming left V 2 bases short and J 5 bases short, with 11 bases between. Here the CDR3 DNA reads TGCGCCAGCAGCCAACTGACTAGTCGAGATACGCAGTATTTT. It codes for CASSQLTSRDTQYF.

The sample holds a few counts of this clonotype. The genes are TRBV20-1 and TRBJ2-5; D perhaps matches TRBD2 (5 bases). CDR3 length: 11 residues. Germline CDR1 DFQATT, CDR2 SNEGSKA (reference sequence). The ends were cut back, 3 bases at V and 3 bases at J, with 5 bases in the middle. The CDR3 region is CSASGEETQYF. CDR3 DNA: TGCAGTGCTAGCGGGGAAGAGACCCAGTACTTC.

This clonotype came up a few times. V gene TRBV30 combines with J gene TRBJ1-5, with D possibly TRBD1 on 6 matching bases. CDR1 is GTSNPN and CDR2 is SVGIG in the germline V gene (reference sequence). This CDR3 has 16 amino acids. V gave up 4 bases and J gave up 4 bases, with 20 bases separating them. The CDR3 DNA is TGTGCCTGGACAGGGAGGGGGAGGGGAATTAATCAGCCCCAGCATTTT. Its translation is CAWTGRGRGINQPQHF. Using reference TRBV30 and TRBJ1-5 for the parts outside the CDR3, the full variable domain is SQTIHQWPATLVQPVGSPLSLECTVEGTSNPNLYWYRQAAGRGLQLLFYSVGIGQISSEVPQNLSASRPQDRQFILSSKKLLLSDSGFYLCAWTGRGRGINQPQHFGDGTRLSIL.

The gene calls are TRBV3-1 and TRBJ1-2, with 7 bases that match TRBD1. The CDR3 runs 17 residues. Trimming cost V 1 base and J 4 bases; bases outside gene matches: 12. Germline assignment: CDR1 LGHDT and CDR2 YNNKEL (reference sequence). The CDR3 spells CASSQGAGGGHFYGYTF. In DNA form, the CDR3 reads TGTGCCAGCAGCCAAGGAGCAGGGGGGGGACACTTCTATGGCTACACCTTC.

The chain joins TRBV6-1 to TRBJ2-3, with TRBD2 matching 7 bases. Per germline, CDR1 MNHNS and CDR2 SASEGT. The V segment lost 6 bases and the J segment 3 bases; nucleotides outside the gene matches: 9. The CDR3 loop spans 15 amino acids. CDR3 DNA: TGTGCCAGCAGAACCGGGGGGATAAGGACAGATACGCAGTATTTT. Its translation: CASRTGGIRTDTQYF.

This clonotype came up a few times. The chain has TRBV20-1 and TRBJ2-3, with D perhaps matching TRBD2 (5 bases). The CDR3 extends over 13 amino acids. Trimming shortened V by 2 bases and J by 6 bases, and 12 bases separated the two germline ends. Germline CDR1 reads DFQATT; CDR2 reads SNEGSKA (reference sequence). Here the CDR3 DNA reads TGCAGTGCTAGACCTGCCCCGGGGGATACGCAGTATTTT. It codes for CSARPAPGDTQYF.

The chain employs TRBV20-1 and TRBJ2-1; tentatively, D is TRBD2 (5 bases). Trimming shortened V by 5 bases and J by 6 bases, and 14 bases separated the two germline ends. The CDR3 has 13 residues. Germline V lookup: CDR1 DFQATT, CDR2 SNEGSKA (reference sequence). Written as DNA, the CDR3 is TGCAGTGCTCCACCCCCGGGAATCAATGAGCAGTTCTTC. It codes for CSAPPPGINEQFF.

This clonotype came up a few times. This sequence joins TRBV6-1 and TRBJ1-1; TRBD1 is a possible D gene (6 bases). With 6 bases removed from V and 4 bases from J, the gap between germline ends came to 12 bases. The germline V gene has CDR1 MNHNS and CDR2 SASEGT. This CDR3 region has 13 residues. CDR3 sequence (DNA): TGTGCCAGCAGCCGCGCAGGGGTCACTGAAGCTTTCTTT. It specifies CASSRAGVTEAFF.

V is TRBV4-3 and J is TRBJ2-1; the match to TRBD2 covers 14 bases. CDR1 and CDR2 (germline): LGHNA, YSLEER. The CDR3 has 19 residues. V was clipped by 1 base and J by 5 bases; unmatched bases: 10. DNA for the CDR3: TGCGCCAGCAGCCAAGTGGGACTAGCGGGGGTTGCCCCCAACAATGAGCAGTTCTTC. It yields the protein CASSQVGLAGVAPNNEQFF.

The rearrangement links TRBV6-2 or TRBV6-3 to TRBJ2-1, with D hard to call. CDR3 length: 15 residues. Trimming took off 8 bases at V and 5 bases at J, with 19 bases between the two ends. The germline gives CDR1 MNHEY, CDR2 SVGEGT. CDR3 protein: CASLSGEAANNEQFF. Written as DNA, the CDR3 is TGTGCCAGCCTTTCGGGCGAGGCGGCAAACAATGAGCAGTTCTTC.

The gene calls are TRBV19 and TRBJ1-1; a weak D match, TRBD1 (5 bases). Germline CDR1 LNHDA, CDR2 SQIVND (reference sequence). The CDR3 runs 13 residues. Trimming took 9 bases from V and 4 from J, leaving 15 bases between them. The CDR3 DNA is TGTGCCAGCAAACTTGGGGGGGTCACTGAAGCTTTCTTT. Its protein product is CASKLGGVTEAFF. The full variable domain, in which reference TRBV19 and TRBJ1-1 provide the parts outside the CDR3, is DGGITQSPKYLFRKEGQNVTLSCEQNLNHDAMYWYRQDPGQGLRLIYYSQIVNDFQKGDIAEGYSVSREKKESFPLTVTSAQKNPTAFYLCASKLGGVTEAFFGQGTRLTVV.

The chain recombines TRBV20-1 with TRBJ1-5; TRBD1 aligns across 7 bases. The CDR3 contains 13 residues. V lost 4 bases, J lost 4 bases, and 4 bases stayed unmatched. Germline loops: CDR1 DFQATT, CDR2 SNEGSKA (reference sequence). CDR3 region: CSAIRQGNQPQHF. The DNA of the CDR3 is TGCAGTGCTATTCGACAGGGAAATCAGCCCCAGCATTTT.